A single sample gave rise to the 30 T cell receptor beta chains below, sequenced in a study of blood T cell repertoires in COVID-19. Sequenced by immunoSEQ multiplex PCR; TCRdb stores in-frame clones only, minus some. The sample contains 250,000 to 350,000 clones, roughly 90% of which appear only once. The sequencing input was PBMCs or T cells enriched from blood (not recorded which). The origin of the receptors is a woman aged 18-29 years who had recovered from COVID-19.

J is TRBJ1-4 and V is TRBV5-8, with D maybe TRBD1 (6 bases). V lost 0 bases and J 8 bases, leaving 20 bases between the germline ends. Germline-derived CDR1 and CDR2 are SGHTS and YDEGEE. This CDR3 has 17 residues. CDR3 residues: CASSLGEGGPVVEKLFF. DNA of the CDR3: TGTGCCAGCAGCTTGGGAGAAGGGGGTCCCGTTGTGGAAAAACTGTTTTTT.

This clone appeared a single time. This chain's CDR3 is CASSQDDRGGNQPQHF. CDR3 DNA sequence: TGTGCCAGCAGCCAAGACGACAGGGGGGGCAATCAGCCCCAGCATTTT. This chain joins TRBV4-2 and TRBJ1-5, with TRBD1 matching over 9 bases. CDR1 LGHNA and CDR2 YNFKEQ come from the germline V gene. This CDR3 is built from 16 residues. J lost 2 bases, V lost 0 bases, and 2 bases had no gene match.

The rearrangement joins TRBV10-2 to TRBJ1-3, with no clear D. The CDR3 is made up of 11 amino acids. V lost 8 bases, J lost 4 bases, and 6 bases lay in between. The V gene's germline CDR1 is WSHSY and CDR2 SAAADI. CDR3 DNA: TGCGCCAGCGGTGCAGGAAACACCATATATTTT. The encoded protein is CASGAGNTIYF.

V gene TRBV9 combines with J gene TRBJ1-2, with D perhaps matching TRBD1 (6 bases). The V end lost 7 bases, the J end lost 1 base, and 11 bases lay between the germline ends. The CDR3 totals 13 residues. Germline CDR1 SGDLS, CDR2 YYNGEE. In DNA, the CDR3 is TGTGCCAGCCGGGGACATCTTAACTATGGCTACACCTTC. Protein: CASRGHLNYGYTF.

This chain connects TRBV19 to TRBJ1-2; 8 bases agree with TRBD1. The CDR3 runs to 19 residues. From germline, CDR1 is LNHDA and CDR2 SQIVND (reference sequence). J lost 3 bases, V lost 4 bases, and 19 bases had no gene match. CDR3 residues: CASSTPRQSNRGSDYGYTF. The CDR3 DNA is TGTGCCAGTAGTACCCCTAGGCAGTCAAACAGGGGGTCCGACTATGGCTACACCTTC.

The V call is TRBV5-6, the J call TRBJ1-1; 11 bases match TRBD1. V was clipped by 3 bases and J by 6 bases; unmatched bases: 1. The CDR3 extends over 13 amino acids. From germline, CDR1 is SGHDT and CDR2 YYEEEE. The CDR3 region is CASSWDRGSEAFF. The CDR3 region has the DNA TGTGCCAGCAGCTGGGACAGGGGGTCTGAAGCTTTCTTT.

The V call is TRBV18, the J call TRBJ1-4; the D gene is possibly TRBD1 (5 bases). Between the trimmed V and J ends, which lost 3 bases and 5 bases, there was a span of 13 bases. The V gene's germline CDR1 is KGHSH and CDR2 LQKENI. The CDR3 consists of 15 residues. For the CDR3, the DNA is TGTGCCAGCTCACCCGACAGTCCACTGAATGAAAAACTGTTTTTT. Translation gives CASSPDSPLNEKLFF.

In this sample, this clone turned up once. This chain connects TRBV7-9 to TRBJ1-2; weak D call: TRBD1 (6 bases). V was cut by 5 bases and J by 4 bases, with 17 bases left in between. CDR1 SEHNR and CDR2 FQNEAQ come from the germline V gene (reference sequence). CDR3 length: 15 amino acids. DNA for the CDR3: TGTGCCAGCAGCAGCCCTAATCAGGGGATCTATGGCTACACCTTC. Translation gives CASSSPNQGIYGYTF.

The chain uses TRBV5-4 and TRBJ2-1; 7 nucleotides agree with TRBD2. Germline CDR1 reads SGHNT; CDR2 reads YYREEE (reference sequence). Trimming took 0 bases from V and 5 from J; bases not matched to a gene: 5. The CDR3 covers 15 residues. This CDR3 is CASSLGTSSHNEQFF. In DNA, the CDR3 is TGTGCCAGCAGCTTGGGGACTAGTAGCCACAATGAGCAGTTCTTC.

This chain connects TRBV15 to TRBJ2-7; D perhaps matches TRBD2 (7 bases). CDR1 is LNHNV, CDR2 YYDKDF, per germline (reference sequence). With 6 bases removed from V and 2 bases from J, the gap between germline ends came to 11 bases. The CDR3 length is 13 residues. The CDR3 region is CATRGGGAYEQYF. The CDR3 coding sequence is TGTGCCACCAGGGGAGGGGGGGCCTACGAGCAGTACTTC.

The chain recombines TRBV4-2 with TRBJ2-3, with 13 bases fitting TRBD2. The CDR3 runs to 20 residues. Germline V CDR1 and CDR2: LGHNA, YNFKEQ. Losses at the gene ends were 0 bases for V and 3 bases for J; bases not matched to a gene: 12. In nucleotides, the CDR3 is TGTGCCAGCAGCCAAGATCGGTTACTAGCGGGGGGGCGGTTGACAGATACGCAGTATTTT. Translation gives CASSQDRLLAGGRLTDTQYF.

The chain is built from TRBV28 and TRBJ2-7; D is possibly TRBD1 (7 bases). Germline loops: CDR1 MDHEN, CDR2 SYDVKM. This CDR3 region has 14 residues. V gave up 8 bases and J gave up 12 bases, with 26 bases separating them. CDR3 nucleotide sequence: TGTGCCAGCGCTCGCCGGGGCGGGACAGTGTCCTTGTACTTC. It specifies CASARRGGTVSLYF.

The chain employs TRBV2 and TRBJ1-1; 8 bases agree with TRBD1. V lost 6 bases, J lost 3 bases, and 6 bases stayed unmatched. From germline, CDR1 is SNHLY and CDR2 FYNNEI. This CDR3 spans 14 amino acids. CDR3: CASRRQGSDTEAFF. Written as DNA, the CDR3 is TGTGCCAGCAGAAGACAGGGGTCAGACACTGAAGCTTTCTTT.

This clone was observed a handful of times. The sample has other DNA sequences that encode this CDR3 too. This chain connects TRBV6-6 to TRBJ2-1, with 8 positions matching TRBD1. V was clipped by 6 bases and J by 10 bases; unmatched bases: 5. The CDR3 spans 12 residues. Looked up from germline, CDR1 is MNHNY and CDR2 is SVGAGI (reference sequence). As DNA, the CDR3 is TGTGCCAGCAGCCCTGGGGACAGGGAGCAGTTCTTC. Amino acid sequence: CASSPGDREQFF.

The rearrangement joins TRBV7-9 to TRBJ1-2, with D tentatively TRBD1 (5 bases). Germline loops: CDR1 SEHNR, CDR2 FQNEAQ (reference sequence). This CDR3 contains 14 residues. The V end was cut by 0 bases, the J end by 1 base, with 6 bases between. This chain's CDR3 is CASSLAGHNYGYTF. In DNA form, the CDR3 reads TGTGCCAGCAGCTTAGCTGGACATAACTATGGCTACACCTTC.

The CDR3 bases are TGTGCCAGCAGCGTAGAATTAGCGGGAGGGCATAATGAGCAGTTCTTC. Amino acids: CASSVELAGGHNEQFF. The V and J genes are TRBV9 and TRBJ2-1; 11 bases are a match to TRBD2. The J segment lost 7 bases and the V segment lost 0 bases, leaving 6 bases of the junction unmatched. Germline CDR1 reads SGDLS; CDR2 reads YYNGEE. The CDR3 extends over 16 amino acids.

The chain employs TRBV7-9 and TRBJ1-2, with D perhaps TRBD1 (6 bases). This CDR3 has 19 amino acids. V lost 4 bases and J 1 base, leaving 25 bases between the germline ends. CDR1 and CDR2 from the germline V gene are SEHNR and FQNEAQ (reference sequence). CDR3 in amino acids: CASSSEATGTLTNNYGYTF. The CDR3 DNA reads TGTGCCAGCAGCTCAGAAGCCACCGGGACACTGACGAATAACTATGGCTACACCTTC.

The gene calls are TRBV18 and TRBJ2-6; 9 bases map to TRBD2. V lost 4 bases, J lost 4 bases, and 5 bases stayed unmatched. Looked up from germline, CDR1 is KGHSH and CDR2 is LQKENI. CDR3 size: 16 residues. As DNA, the CDR3 is TGTGCCAGCTCACGGCGGGAGGGTCACGGGGCCAACGTCCTGACTTTC. Protein sequence: CASSRREGHGANVLTF.

This clone was seen only a few times. The CDR3 spells CASSVALAGTDTQYF. The CDR3 region has the DNA TGTGCCAGCAGCGTAGCTCTAGCCGGCACAGATACGCAGTATTTT. The chain uses TRBV9 and TRBJ2-3, with D tentatively TRBD2 (5 bases). CDR1 is SGDLS and CDR2 is YYNGEE in the germline V gene. The CDR3 extends over 15 amino acids. The V end lost 0 bases, the J end lost 1 base, and 9 bases lay between the germline ends.

The chain employs TRBV9 and TRBJ2-2; 11 nucleotides align to TRBD2. The CDR3 is 16 amino acids. J lost 3 bases, V lost 2 bases, and 3 bases had no gene match. Per germline, CDR1 SGDLS and CDR2 YYNGEE. In DNA form, the CDR3 reads TGTGCCAGCAGCGTTTTAGCGGGGGGGGACACCGGGGAGCTGTTTTTT. This sequence encodes CASSVLAGGDTGELFF.

This clone was counted a single time. The chain links TRBV19 to TRBJ1-1, with 12 bases matching TRBD1. CDR3 length equals 15 residues. Trimming cost V 6 bases and J 7 bases; bases outside gene matches: 9. CDR1 is LNHDA, CDR2 SQIVND, per germline (reference sequence). CDR3 coding DNA: TGTGCCAGTAGGCCGGGACAGGGGGCTTTTGGTGAAGCTTTCTTT. This gives the protein CASRPGQGAFGEAFF.

V is TRBV28 and J is TRBJ1-1; no reliable D call. CDR1 is MDHEN, CDR2 SYDVKM, per germline. Trimming stripped 3 bases from V and 1 base from J, with 6 bases between. The CDR3 has 13 amino acids. Here the CDR3 reads CASSLAANTEAFF. The CDR3 DNA reads TGTGCCAGCAGTTTGGCGGCGAACACTGAAGCTTTCTTT.

This chain joins TRBV10-3 and TRBJ1-4, with a possible D match to TRBD1 (5 bases). Trimming stripped 2 bases from V and 10 bases from J, with 14 bases between. The CDR3 totals 14 residues. Germline V gene lookup returns CDR1 ENHRY and CDR2 SYGVKD. CDR3 bases: TGTGCCATCAGTGAGAGACTGGGACTGGGAAAACTGTTTTTT. Amino acid sequence: CAISERLGLGKLFF.

The chain carries TRBV12-3 or TRBV12-4 and TRBJ1-4; D is perhaps TRBD1 (5 bases). V was clipped by 6 bases and J by 7 bases, with 12 bases between them. The CDR3 is 13 amino acids. CDR3 residues: CASSLRGGEKLFF. The CDR3 nucleotides read TGTGCCAGCAGCCTACGGGGGGGTGAAAAACTGTTTTTT.

This clone appeared once. The chain employs TRBV3-1 (or the pseudogene TRBV3-2) and TRBJ1-2; a weak D match, TRBD1 (5 bases). CDR1 LGHDT and CDR2 YNNKEL come from the germline V gene (reference sequence). The V end was cut by 1 base, the J end by 4 bases, with 10 bases between. The CDR3 is 14 residues long. The CDR3 DNA reads TGTGCCAGCAGCCAAGTTGACAGCAGCTATGGCTACACCTTC. This encodes CASSQVDSSYGYTF.

The V gene is TRBV28, the J gene TRBJ1-2; a weak D match, TRBD1 (6 bases). The CDR3 spans 15 residues. CDR1 and CDR2 (germline): MDHEN, SYDVKM. V shed 5 bases and J shed 3 bases, with 16 bases lying between them. Written as DNA, the CDR3 is TGTGCCAGCAGTCAAGCCTATGACAGGTACTATGGCTACACCTTC. Translating it yields CASSQAYDRYYGYTF.

This sequence joins TRBV7-6 and TRBJ2-1; D might be TRBD1 (6 bases). Germline V gene sequence: CDR1 SGHVS, CDR2 FNYEAQ. V lost 3 bases to trimming and J lost 6 bases, with 15 bases between them. The CDR3 runs 15 residues. CDR3 DNA: TGTGCCAGCAGCTTTAACAGGGACCGGGGCAATGAGCAGTTCTTC. It codes for CASSFNRDRGNEQFF. Full variable domain (outside the CDR3, taken from reference TRBV7-6 and TRBJ2-1): GAGVSQSPRYKVTKRGQDVALRCDPISGHVSLYWYRQALGQGPEFLTYFNYEAQQDKSGLPNDRFSAERPEGSISTLTIQRTEQRDSAMYRCASSFNRDRGNEQFFGPGTRLTVL.

This chain links TRBV28 with TRBJ2-2; tentatively, D is TRBD1 (5 bases). CDR3 size: 17 residues. The germline V gene has CDR1 MDHEN and CDR2 SYDVKM. Trimming removed 6 bases from V and 1 base from J, with 18 bases in between. CDR3 nucleotides: TGTGCCAGCAGAATAACCGGGTGGACAATGAACACCGGGGAGCTGTTTTTT. Amino acids: CASRITGWTMNTGELFF. Using reference TRBV28 and TRBJ2-2 for the parts outside the CDR3, the full variable domain is DVKVTQSSRYLVKRTGEKVFLECVQDMDHENMFWYRQDPGLGLRLIYFSYDVKMKEKGDIPEGYSVSREKKERFSLILESASTNQTSMYLCASRITGWTMNTGELFFGEGSRLTVL.

J is TRBJ2-5 and V is TRBV5-4, with 10 bases aligning to TRBD1. This CDR3 contains 16 residues. V lost 2 bases and J lost 3; bases outside the gene matches: 7. Germline V CDR1 and CDR2: SGHNT, YYREEE (reference sequence). CDR3 amino acids: CASSFLSGTGEETQYF. The CDR3 nucleotides read TGTGCCAGCAGCTTCCTCTCGGGGACAGGGGAAGAGACCCAGTACTTC.

The chain has TRBV7-2 and TRBJ2-3; D possibly corresponds to TRBD2 (5 bases). V lost 2 bases and J 4 bases, leaving 10 bases between the germline ends. Germline CDR1 SGHTA, CDR2 FQGNSA. This CDR3 region has 14 residues. The CDR3 here is CASSLSRLSDTQYF. CDR3 nucleotide sequence: TGTGCCAGCAGCTTAAGCAGACTATCAGATACGCAGTATTTT.